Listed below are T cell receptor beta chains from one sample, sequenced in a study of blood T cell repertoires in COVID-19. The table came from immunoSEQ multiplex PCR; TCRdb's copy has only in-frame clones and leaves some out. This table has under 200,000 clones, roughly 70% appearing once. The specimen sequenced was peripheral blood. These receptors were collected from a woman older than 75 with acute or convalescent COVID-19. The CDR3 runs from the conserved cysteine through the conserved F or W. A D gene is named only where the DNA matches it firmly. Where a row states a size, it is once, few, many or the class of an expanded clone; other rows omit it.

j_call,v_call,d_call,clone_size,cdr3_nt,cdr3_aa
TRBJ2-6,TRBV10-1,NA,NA,TGCGCCAGCAGTGATTTGGGACAACCCTACGAGAGCTCTGGGGCCAACGTCCTGACTTTC,CASSDLGQPYESSGANVLTF
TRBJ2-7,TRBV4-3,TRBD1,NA,TGCGCCAGCAGCCAAGGCTGGGGCAGGACAGGGGACCTCTACGAGCAGTACTTC,CASSQGWGRTGDLYEQYF
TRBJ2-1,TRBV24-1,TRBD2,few,TGTGCCACCAGTGATCTAACTAGCGACCTAATCCATGAGCAGTTCTTC,CATSDLTSDLIHEQFF
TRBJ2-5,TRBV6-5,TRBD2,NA,TGTGCCAGCAGTTACTCGACTAGCGGGAGGGGAGAGACCCAGTACTTC,CASSYSTSGRGETQYF
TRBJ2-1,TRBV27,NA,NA,TGTGCCAGCCAGACCCGGGACTCGCGGTACAATGAGCAGTTCTTC,CASQTRDSRYNEQFF
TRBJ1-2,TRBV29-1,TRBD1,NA,TGCAGCGTTGAGGGAGACAGGGAGAACTATGGCTACACCTTC,CSVEGDRENYGYTF
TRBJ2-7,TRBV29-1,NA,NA,TGCAGCGTTTGGAGCGCCACCTACGAGCAGTACTTC,CSVWSATYEQYF
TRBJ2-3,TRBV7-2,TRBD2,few,TGTGCCAGCAGCTTAGACCTCGGGACTAGCAAGACAGATACGCAGTATTTT,CASSLDLGTSKTDTQYF
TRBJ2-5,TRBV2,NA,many,TGTGCCGGAGGGGCCCAAGAGACCCAGTACTTC,CAGGAQETQYF
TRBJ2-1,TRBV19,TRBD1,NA,TGTGCCAGTAGTGCGGACAGGGGTTGGGGCAATGAGCAGTTCTTC,CASSADRGWGNEQFF
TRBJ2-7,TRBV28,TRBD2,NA,TGTGCCAGCAGCAAGCCGGGACTAGCGGGATACGAGCAGTACTTC,CASSKPGLAGYEQYF
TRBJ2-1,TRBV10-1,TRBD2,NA,TGCGCCAGCAGTGAGCGCGGACTAGCGGGGACCCAGTTCTTC,CASSERGLAGTQFF
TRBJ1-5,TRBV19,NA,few,TGTGCCAGTAGGGACAGCCGTAATCAGCCCCAGCATTTT,CASRDSRNQPQHF
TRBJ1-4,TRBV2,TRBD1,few,TGTGCCAGCAGTGGGACAGGCGATAATGAAAAACTGTTTTTT,CASSGTGDNEKLFF
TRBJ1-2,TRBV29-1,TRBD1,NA,TGCAGCGTTGATGGACAGGGAGGTATATACACCTTC,CSVDGQGGIYTF
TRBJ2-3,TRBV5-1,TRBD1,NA,TGCGCCAGCAGCTTGGTTGGGACAGGGACAGATACGCAGTATTTT,CASSLVGTGTDTQYF
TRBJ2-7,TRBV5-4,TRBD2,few,TGTGCCAGCAGCCCGGGACTAGCGGCCACCGAGCAGTACTTC,CASSPGLAATEQYF
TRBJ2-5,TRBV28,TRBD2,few,TGTGCCAGCACCCCGGCTAGCGGGGGGTGGGAGACCCAGTACTTC,CASTPASGGWETQYF
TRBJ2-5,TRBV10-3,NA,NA,TGTGCCGCAAGCCGGCCGGGTGGGGAGACCCAGTACTTC,CAASRPGGETQYF
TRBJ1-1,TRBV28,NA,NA,TGTGCCAGCATAGAAGGAGCGAACACTGAAGCTTTCTTT,CASIEGANTEAFF
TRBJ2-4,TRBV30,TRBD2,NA,TGTGCCTGGAGCGCTAGCGGGAGCCAAAACATTCAGTACTTC,CAWSASGSQNIQYF
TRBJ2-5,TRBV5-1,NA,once,TGCGCCAGCAGAGAGGGTAATGAAGAGACCCAGTACTTC,CASREGNEETQYF
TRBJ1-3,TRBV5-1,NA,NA,TGCGCCAGCAGTATCCAGACTGGAAACACCATATATTTT,CASSIQTGNTIYF
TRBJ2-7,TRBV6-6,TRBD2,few,TGTGCCAGCAGTTCGACGGGAGGGGAGCAGTACTTC,CASSSTGGEQYF
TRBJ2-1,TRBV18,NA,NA,TGTGCCAGCTCACCCGGCGGGCAGGGGGGCAATGAGCAGTTCTTC,CASSPGGQGGNEQFF